The source of this T cell receptor (beta chain) is a study of identical twins. Using its own MiXCR run on the 5' RACE reads, TCRdb lists one record per CDR3 protein. The sample has 500,000 to 550,000 distinct CDR3 sequences, less than 25% seen once; the top ten hold around 1%. This clonotype was counted a few times. V lost 6 bases to trimming and J lost 10 bases; unmatched junction nucleotides: 10. CDR1 is LGHDT and CDR2 is YNNKEL in the germline V gene (reference sequence). The CDR3 is 14 amino acids. The same data also went into a second study, on T cells expressing NK-cell markers. From that paper: Just one sequenced donor of eight was HCMV-seronegative, while seven were seropositive.

The clonotype was recovered from a woman in her late teens or twenties in good health. Sequencing used CD4+ T cells sorted from blood. This rearrangement joins TRBV3-1 to TRBJ2-1, with TRBD2 matching over 9 bases. This chain's CDR3 is CASSHGTSRGEQFF. CDR3 coding DNA: TGTGCCAGCAGTCACGGGACTAGCCGGGGGGAGCAGTTCTTC.